The clone carrying this T cell receptor beta chain was seen more than once but under ten times. The antigen is undetermined. This sample stems from a study of T cells after posttransplantation cyclophosphamide. Notes on the study in general: After PTCy, TRB diversity resembled that of CNI/methotrexate controls. Later blood repertoires were often dominated by clones from the donor CD8+ memory compartment.

V gave up 2 bases and J gave up 4 bases, with 14 bases separating them. The germline gives CDR1 ENHRY, CDR2 SYGVKD. This CDR3 is built from 16 residues. The repertoire was sequenced with immunoSEQ multiplex PCR; TCRdb's copy has only in-frame clones and lacks some. The sample comprises about 10,000 clones, more than 80% of which are singletons, and roughly 5.4% rests with the top ten. Treatment was busulfan-fludarabine conditioning, a marrow graft, and cyclophosphamide on days +3 and +4. The TCR was taken from a female patient aged 45 to 65 who received an allogeneic stem cell transplant from a related donor, was CMV-positive, and had no GVHD. Among the T cells, some may be from the graft donor. The sample consisted of PBMCs, taken after allogeneic stem cell transplant with posttransplant cyclophosphamide. The chain carries TRBV10-3 and TRBJ2-2, with a tentative D call TRBD1 (6 bases). This chain's CDR3 is CAISETTGLGTGELFF. DNA for the CDR3: TGTGCCATCAGTGAGACCACAGGGTTGGGCACCGGGGAGCTGTTTTTT.